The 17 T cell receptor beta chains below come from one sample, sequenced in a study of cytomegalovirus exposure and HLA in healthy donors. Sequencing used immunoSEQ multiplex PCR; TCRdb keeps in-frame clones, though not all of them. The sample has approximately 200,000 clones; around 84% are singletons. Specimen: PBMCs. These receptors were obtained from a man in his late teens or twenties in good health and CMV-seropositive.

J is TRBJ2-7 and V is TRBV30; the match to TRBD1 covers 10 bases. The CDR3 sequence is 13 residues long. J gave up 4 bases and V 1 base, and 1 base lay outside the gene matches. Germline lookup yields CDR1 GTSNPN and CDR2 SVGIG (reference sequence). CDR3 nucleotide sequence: TGTGCCTGGAGTGGGGACAGGGGATACGAGCAGTACTTC. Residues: CAWSGDRGYEQYF.

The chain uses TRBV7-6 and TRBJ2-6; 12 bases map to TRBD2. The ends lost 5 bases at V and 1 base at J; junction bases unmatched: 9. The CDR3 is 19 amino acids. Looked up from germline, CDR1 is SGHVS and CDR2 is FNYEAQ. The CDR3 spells CASSLRLAGVGSGANVLTF. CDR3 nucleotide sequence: TGTGCCAGCAGCCTACGACTAGCGGGAGTAGGATCTGGGGCCAACGTCCTGACTTTC.

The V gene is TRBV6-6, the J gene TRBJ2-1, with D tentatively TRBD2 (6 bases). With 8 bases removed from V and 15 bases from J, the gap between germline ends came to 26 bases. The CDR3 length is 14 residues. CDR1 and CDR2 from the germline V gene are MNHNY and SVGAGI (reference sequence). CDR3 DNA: TGTGCCAGCTACACCCGGGCGGAGGGCCGAAGGGGGTTCTTC. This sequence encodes CASYTRAEGRRGFF.

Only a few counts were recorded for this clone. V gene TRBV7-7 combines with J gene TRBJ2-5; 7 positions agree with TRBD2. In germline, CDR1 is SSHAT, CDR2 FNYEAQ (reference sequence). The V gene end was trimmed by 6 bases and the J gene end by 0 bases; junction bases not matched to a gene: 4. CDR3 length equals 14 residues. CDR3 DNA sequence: TGTGCCAGCAGTTCAAGCGGGAACCAAGAGACCCAGTACTTC. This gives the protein CASSSSGNQETQYF.

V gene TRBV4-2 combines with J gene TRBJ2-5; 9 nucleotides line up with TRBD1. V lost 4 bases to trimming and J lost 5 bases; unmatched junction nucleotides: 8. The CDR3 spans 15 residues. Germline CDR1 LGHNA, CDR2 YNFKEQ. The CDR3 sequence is CASSLLQGAGETQYF. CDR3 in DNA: TGTGCCAGCAGCCTCTTACAGGGGGCGGGGGAGACCCAGTACTTC.

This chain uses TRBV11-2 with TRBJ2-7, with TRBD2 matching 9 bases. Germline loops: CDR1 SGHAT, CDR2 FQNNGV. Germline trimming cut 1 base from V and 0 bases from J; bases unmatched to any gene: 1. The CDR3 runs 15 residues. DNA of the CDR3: TGTGCCAGCAGCTTAGGACTAGCGGACTCCTACGAGCAGTACTTC. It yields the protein CASSLGLADSYEQYF.

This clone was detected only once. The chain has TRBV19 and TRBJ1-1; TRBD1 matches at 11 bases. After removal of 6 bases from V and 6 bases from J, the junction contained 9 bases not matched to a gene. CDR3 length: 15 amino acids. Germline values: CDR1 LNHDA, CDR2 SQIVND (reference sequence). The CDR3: CASRRDRGVEAEAFF. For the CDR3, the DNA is TGTGCCAGTAGAAGGGACAGGGGGGTTGAAGCTGAAGCTTTCTTT. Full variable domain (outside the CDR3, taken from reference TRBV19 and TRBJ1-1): DGGITQSPKYLFRKEGQNVTLSCEQNLNHDAMYWYRQDPGQGLRLIYYSQIVNDFQKGDIAEGYSVSREKKESFPLTVTSAQKNPTAFYLCASRRDRGVEAEAFFGQGTRLTVV.

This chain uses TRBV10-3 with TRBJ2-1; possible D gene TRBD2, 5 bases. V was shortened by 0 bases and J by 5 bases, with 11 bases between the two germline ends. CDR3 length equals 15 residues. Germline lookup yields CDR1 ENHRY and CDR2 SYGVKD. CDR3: CAISESAGRDNEQFF. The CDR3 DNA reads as TGTGCCATCAGTGAGTCGGCGGGCCGGGACAATGAGCAGTTCTTC.

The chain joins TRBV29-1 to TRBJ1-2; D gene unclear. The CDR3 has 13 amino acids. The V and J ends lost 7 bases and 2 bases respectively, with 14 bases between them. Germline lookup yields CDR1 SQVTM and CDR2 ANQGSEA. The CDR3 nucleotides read TGCAGCGGTAGAAGCGACGGGAACTATGGCTACACCTTC. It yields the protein CSGRSDGNYGYTF.

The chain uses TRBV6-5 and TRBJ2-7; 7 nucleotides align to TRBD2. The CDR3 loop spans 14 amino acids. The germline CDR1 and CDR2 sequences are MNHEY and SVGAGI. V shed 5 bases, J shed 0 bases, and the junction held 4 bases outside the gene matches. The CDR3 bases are TGTGCCAGCAGTCGGGGGGACCCCTCCTACGAGCAGTACTTC. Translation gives CASSRGDPSYEQYF.

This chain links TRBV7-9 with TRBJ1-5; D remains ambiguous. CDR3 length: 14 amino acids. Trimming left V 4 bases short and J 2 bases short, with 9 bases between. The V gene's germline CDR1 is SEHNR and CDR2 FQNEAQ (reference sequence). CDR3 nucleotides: TGTGCCAGCAGCTCGGGAGTAGGCAATCAGCCCCAGCATTTT. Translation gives CASSSGVGNQPQHF.

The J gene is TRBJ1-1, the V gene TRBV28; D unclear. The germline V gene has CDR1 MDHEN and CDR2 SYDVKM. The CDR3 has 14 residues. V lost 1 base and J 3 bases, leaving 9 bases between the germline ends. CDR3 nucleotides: TGTGCCAGCAGTTTATCCAGGCCGTACACTGAAGCTTTCTTT. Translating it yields CASSLSRPYTEAFF.

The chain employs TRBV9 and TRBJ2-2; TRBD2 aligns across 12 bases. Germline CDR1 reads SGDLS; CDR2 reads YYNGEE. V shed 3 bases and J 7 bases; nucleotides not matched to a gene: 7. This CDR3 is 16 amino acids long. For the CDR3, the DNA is TGTGCCAGCAGCGGACCGGGACTAGCGGGCGGCGGGGAGCTGTTTTTT. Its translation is CASSGPGLAGGGELFF.

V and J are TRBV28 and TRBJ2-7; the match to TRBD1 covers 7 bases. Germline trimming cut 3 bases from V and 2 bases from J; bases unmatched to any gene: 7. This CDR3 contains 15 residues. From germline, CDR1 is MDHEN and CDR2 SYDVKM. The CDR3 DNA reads TGTGCCAGCAGTTTCCCGGACAGGCCCCCCTACGAGCAGTACTTC. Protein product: CASSFPDRPPYEQYF. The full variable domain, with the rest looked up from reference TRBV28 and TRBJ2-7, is DVKVTQSSRYLVKRTGEKVFLECVQDMDHENMFWYRQDPGLGLRLIYFSYDVKMKEKGDIPEGYSVSREKKERFSLILESASTNQTSMYLCASSFPDRPPYEQYFGPGTRLTVT.

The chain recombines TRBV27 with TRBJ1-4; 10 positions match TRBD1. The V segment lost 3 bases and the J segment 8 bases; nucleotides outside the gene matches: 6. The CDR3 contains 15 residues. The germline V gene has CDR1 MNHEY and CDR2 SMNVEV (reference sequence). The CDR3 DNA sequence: TGTGCCAGCAGTTTTCGACAGGGGGCGCGGGAAAAACTGTTTTTT. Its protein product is CASSFRQGAREKLFF.

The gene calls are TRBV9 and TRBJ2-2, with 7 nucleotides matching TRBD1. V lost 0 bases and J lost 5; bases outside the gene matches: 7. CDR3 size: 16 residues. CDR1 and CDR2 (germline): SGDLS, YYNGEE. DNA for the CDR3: TGTGCCAGCAGCGTAGGGATGAGACAGGGTACCGGGGAGCTGTTTTTT. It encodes CASSVGMRQGTGELFF.

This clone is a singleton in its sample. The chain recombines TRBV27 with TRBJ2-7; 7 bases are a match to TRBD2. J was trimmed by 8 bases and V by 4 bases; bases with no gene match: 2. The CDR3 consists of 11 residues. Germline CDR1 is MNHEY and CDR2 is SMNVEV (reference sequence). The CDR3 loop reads CASSSGGKQYF. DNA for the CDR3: TGTGCCAGCAGTTCGGGGGGAAAGCAGTACTTC.